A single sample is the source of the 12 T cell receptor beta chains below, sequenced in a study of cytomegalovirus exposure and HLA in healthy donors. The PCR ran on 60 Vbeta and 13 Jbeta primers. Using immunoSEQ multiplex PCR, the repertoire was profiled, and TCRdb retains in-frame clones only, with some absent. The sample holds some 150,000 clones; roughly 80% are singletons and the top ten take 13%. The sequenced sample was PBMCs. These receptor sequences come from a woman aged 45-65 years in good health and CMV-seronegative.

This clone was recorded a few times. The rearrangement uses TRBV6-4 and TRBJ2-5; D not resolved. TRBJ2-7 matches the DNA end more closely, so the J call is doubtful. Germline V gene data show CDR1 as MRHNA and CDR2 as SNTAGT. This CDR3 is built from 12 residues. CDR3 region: CASSDVLYEQYF. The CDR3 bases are TGTGCCAGCAGTGATGTACTTTACGAGCAGTACTTC.

The CDR3 is CASSQEANFGGIGNQPQHF. CDR3 sequence (DNA): TGCGCCAGCAGCCAAGAAGCGAATTTCGGAGGAATTGGCAATCAGCCCCAGCATTTT. The V and J genes are TRBV4-1 and TRBJ1-5; no clear D gene. Trimming left V 0 bases short and J 2 bases short, with 20 bases between. Germline assignment: CDR1 MGHRA and CDR2 YSYEKL. The length of the CDR3 is 19 residues.

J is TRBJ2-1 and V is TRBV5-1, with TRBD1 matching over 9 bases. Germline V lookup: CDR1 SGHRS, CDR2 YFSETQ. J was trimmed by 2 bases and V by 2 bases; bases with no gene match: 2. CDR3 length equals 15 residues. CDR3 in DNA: TGCGCCAGCAGCTTACAGGGGGCCCCCTACAATGAGCAGTTCTTC. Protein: CASSLQGAPYNEQFF.

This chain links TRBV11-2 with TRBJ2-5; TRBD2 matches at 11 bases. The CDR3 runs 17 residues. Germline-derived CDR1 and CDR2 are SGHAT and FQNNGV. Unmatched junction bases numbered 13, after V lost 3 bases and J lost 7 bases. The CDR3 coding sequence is TGTGCCAGCAGCTTGGGGACCGGGACTAGCGGCTTGGTGACCCAGTACTTC. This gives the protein CASSLGTGTSGLVTQYF.

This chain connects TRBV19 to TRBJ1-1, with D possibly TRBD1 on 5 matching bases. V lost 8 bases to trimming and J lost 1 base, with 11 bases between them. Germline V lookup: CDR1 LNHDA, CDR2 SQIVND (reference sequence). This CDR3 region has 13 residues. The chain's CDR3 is CASAEGRNTEAFF. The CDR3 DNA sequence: TGTGCCAGTGCGGAGGGACGGAACACTGAAGCTTTCTTT.

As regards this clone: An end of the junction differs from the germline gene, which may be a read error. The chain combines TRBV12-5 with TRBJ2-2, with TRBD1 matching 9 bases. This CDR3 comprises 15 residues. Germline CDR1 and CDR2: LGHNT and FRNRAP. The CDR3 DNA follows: TGTACTAGTGGAGTCGGACAGGGGCAAACCGGGGAGCTGTTTTTT. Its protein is CTSGVGQGQTGELFF.

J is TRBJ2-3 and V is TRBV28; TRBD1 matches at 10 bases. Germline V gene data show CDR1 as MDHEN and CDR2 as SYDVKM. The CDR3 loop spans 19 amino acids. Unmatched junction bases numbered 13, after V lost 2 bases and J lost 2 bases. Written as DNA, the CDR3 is TGTGCCAGCAGTTTAGGGGTGGGACAGGGGAGGGGGATCACAGATACGCAGTATTTT. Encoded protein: CASSLGVGQGRGITDTQYF.

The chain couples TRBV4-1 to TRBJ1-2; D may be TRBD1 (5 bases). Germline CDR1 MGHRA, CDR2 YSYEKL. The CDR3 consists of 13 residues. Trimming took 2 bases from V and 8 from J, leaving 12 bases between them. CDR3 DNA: TGCGCCAGCAGCCAACTAGGGGCCTCGGGCTACACCTTC. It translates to CASSQLGASGYTF.

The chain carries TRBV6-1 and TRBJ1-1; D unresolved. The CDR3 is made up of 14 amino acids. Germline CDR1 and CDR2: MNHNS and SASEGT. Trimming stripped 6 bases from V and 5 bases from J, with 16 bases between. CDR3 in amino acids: CASSMSGSGTEAFF. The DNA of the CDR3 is TGTGCCAGCAGCATGTCGGGGAGTGGGACTGAAGCTTTCTTT.

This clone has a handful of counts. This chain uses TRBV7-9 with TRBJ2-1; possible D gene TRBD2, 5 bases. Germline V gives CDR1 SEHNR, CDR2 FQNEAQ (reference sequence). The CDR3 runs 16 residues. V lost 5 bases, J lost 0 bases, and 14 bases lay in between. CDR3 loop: CASSPNLGSSYNEQFF. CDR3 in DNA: TGTGCCAGCAGCCCCAACTTAGGGAGCTCCTACAATGAGCAGTTCTTC. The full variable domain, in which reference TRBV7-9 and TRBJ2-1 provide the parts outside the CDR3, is DTGVSQNPRHKITKRGQNVTFRCDPISEHNRLYWYRQTLGQGPEFLTYFQNEAQLEKSRLLSDRFSAERPKGSFSTLEIQRTEQGDSAMYLCASSPNLGSSYNEQFFGPGTRLTVL.

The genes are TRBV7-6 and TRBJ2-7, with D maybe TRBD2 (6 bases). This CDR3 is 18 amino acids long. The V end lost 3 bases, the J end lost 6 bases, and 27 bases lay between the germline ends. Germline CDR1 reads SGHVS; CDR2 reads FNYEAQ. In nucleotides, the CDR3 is TGTGCCAGCAGCTTTGGGTTTTCTGATGGGGGGAACCTATCCGAGCAGTACTTC. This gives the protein CASSFGFSDGGNLSEQYF.

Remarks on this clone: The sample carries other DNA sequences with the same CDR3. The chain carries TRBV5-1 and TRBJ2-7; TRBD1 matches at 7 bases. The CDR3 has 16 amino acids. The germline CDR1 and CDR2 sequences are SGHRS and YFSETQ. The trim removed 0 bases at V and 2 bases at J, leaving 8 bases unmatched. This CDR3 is CASSLGPDRVAYEQYF. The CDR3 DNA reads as TGCGCCAGCAGCTTGGGGCCAGACAGGGTTGCCTACGAGCAGTACTTC.